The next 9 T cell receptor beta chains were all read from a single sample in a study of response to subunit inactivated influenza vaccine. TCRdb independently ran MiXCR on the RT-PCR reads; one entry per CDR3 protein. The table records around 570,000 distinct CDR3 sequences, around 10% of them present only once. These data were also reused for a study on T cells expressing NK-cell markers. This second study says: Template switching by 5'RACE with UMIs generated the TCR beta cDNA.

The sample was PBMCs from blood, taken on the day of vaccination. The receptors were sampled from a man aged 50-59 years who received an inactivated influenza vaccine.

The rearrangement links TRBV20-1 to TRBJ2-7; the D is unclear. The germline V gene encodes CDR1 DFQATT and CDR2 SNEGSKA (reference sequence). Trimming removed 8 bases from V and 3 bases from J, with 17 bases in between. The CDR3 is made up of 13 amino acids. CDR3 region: CSPFTTLFYEQYF. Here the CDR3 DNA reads TGCAGTCCCTTTACGACACTTTTCTACGAGCAGTACTTC.

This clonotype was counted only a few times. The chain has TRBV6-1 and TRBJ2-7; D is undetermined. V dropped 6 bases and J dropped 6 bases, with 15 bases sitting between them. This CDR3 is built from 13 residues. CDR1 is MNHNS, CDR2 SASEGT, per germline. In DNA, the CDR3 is TGTGCCAGCAGGGTCGAAGGGCGAGGCGAGCAGTACTTC. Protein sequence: CASRVEGRGEQYF.

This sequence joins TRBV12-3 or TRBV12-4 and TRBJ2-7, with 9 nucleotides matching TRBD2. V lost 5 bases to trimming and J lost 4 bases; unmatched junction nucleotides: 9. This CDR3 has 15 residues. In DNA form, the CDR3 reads TGTGCCAGCAGTCCCGGGGCTAGCGGGATGTACGAGCAGTACTTC. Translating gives CASSPGASGMYEQYF.

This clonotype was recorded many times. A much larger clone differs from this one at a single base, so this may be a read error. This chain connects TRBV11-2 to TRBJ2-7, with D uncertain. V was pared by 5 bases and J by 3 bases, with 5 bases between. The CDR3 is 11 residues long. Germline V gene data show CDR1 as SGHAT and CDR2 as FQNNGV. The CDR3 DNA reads TGTGCCAGCAGCCGCTACTACGAGCAGTACTTC. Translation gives CASSRYYEQYF.

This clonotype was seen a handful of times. The CDR3 DNA reads TGCGCCAGCAGCCAAGATAGCCTTGTGGTCCGGGGCTACACCTTC. Residues: CASSQDSLVVRGYTF. This chain connects TRBV4-3 to TRBJ1-2; D unclear. Germline V lookup: CDR1 LGHNA, CDR2 YSLEER. This CDR3 spans 15 amino acids. Deletions cut 0 bases from V and 8 bases from J, with 16 bases between.

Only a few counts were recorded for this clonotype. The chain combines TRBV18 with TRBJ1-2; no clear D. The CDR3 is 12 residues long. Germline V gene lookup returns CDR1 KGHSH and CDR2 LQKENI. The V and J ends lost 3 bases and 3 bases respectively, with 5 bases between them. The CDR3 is CASSPTYYGYTF. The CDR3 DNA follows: TGTGCCAGCTCACCCACCTACTATGGCTACACCTTC.

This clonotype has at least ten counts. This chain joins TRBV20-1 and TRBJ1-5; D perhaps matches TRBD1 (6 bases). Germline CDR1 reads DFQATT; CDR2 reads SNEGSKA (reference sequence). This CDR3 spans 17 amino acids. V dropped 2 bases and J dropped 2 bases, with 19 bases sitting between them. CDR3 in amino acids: CSARPRGREGGNQPQHF. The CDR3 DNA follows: TGCAGTGCTAGACCCCGGGGGCGCGAGGGGGGCAATCAGCCCCAGCATTTT.

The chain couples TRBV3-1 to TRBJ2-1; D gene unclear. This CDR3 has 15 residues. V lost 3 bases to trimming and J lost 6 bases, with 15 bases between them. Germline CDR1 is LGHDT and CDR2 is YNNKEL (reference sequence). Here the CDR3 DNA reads TGTGCCAGCAGCCACAGCCCAAACCAACTCAATGAGCAGTTCTTC. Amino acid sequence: CASSHSPNQLNEQFF.

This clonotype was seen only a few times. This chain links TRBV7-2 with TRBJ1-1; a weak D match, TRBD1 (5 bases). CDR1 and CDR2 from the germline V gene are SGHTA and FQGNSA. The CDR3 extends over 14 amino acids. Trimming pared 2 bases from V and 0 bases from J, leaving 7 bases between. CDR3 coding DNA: TGTGCCAGCAGCTTACTGGGACTGAACACTGAAGCTTTCTTT. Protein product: CASSLLGLNTEAFF.